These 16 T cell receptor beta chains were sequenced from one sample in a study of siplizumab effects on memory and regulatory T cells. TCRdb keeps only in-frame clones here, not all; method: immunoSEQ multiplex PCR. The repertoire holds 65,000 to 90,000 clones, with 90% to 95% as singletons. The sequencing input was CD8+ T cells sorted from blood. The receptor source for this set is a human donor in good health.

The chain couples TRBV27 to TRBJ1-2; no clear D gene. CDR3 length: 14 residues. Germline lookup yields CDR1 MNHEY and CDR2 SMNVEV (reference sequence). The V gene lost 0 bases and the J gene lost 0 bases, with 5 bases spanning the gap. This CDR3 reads CASSLSSSNYGYTF. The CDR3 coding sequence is TGTGCCAGCAGTTTATCGAGCTCTAACTATGGCTACACCTTC.

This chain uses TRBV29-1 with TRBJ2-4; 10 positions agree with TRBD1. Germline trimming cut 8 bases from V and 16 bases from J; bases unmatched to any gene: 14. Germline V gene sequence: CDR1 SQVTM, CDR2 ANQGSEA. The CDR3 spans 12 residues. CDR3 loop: CSCRDWTGGNYF. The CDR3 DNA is TGCAGCTGTAGGGATTGGACAGGGGGGAATTACTTC.

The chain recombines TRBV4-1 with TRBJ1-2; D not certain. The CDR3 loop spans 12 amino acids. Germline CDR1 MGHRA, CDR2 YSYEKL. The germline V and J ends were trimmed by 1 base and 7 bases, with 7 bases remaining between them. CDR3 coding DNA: TGCGCCAGCAGCCAAGGGGGTGCTGGCTACACCTTC. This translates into CASSQGGAGYTF.

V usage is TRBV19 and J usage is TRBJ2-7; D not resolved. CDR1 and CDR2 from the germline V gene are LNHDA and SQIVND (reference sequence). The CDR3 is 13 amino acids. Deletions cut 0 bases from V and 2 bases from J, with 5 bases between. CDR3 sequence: CASSIDSTYEQYF. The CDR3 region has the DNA TGTGCCAGTAGTATAGACAGCACCTACGAGCAGTACTTC. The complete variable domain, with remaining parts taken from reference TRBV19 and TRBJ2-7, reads DGGITQSPKYLFRKEGQNVTLSCEQNLNHDAMYWYRQDPGQGLRLIYYSQIVNDFQKGDIAEGYSVSREKKESFPLTVTSAQKNPTAFYLCASSIDSTYEQYFGPGTRLTVT.

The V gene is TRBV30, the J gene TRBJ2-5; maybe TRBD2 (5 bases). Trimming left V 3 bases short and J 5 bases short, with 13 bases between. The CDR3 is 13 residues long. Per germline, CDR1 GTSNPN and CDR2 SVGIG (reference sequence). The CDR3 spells CAWRLALSETQYF. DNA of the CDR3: TGTGCCTGGAGGCTAGCATTGTCTGAGACCCAGTACTTC.

CDR3 coding DNA: TGTGCCAGCAGCTTATTTTTCAATGAGCAGTTCTTC. This translates into CASSLFFNEQFF. The V gene is TRBV11-2, the J gene TRBJ2-1; D unclear. The V end lost 2 bases, the J end lost 6 bases, and 5 bases lay between the germline ends. The CDR3 has 12 amino acids. Germline CDR1 and CDR2: SGHAT and FQNNGV.

The CDR3 DNA reads TGTGCCAGCAGTTTTTTCGGCGAGCAGTACTTC. This encodes CASSFFGEQYF. The chain has TRBV27 and TRBJ2-7; D is unclear. V lost 3 bases to trimming and J lost 6 bases, with 6 bases between them. Germline V gene data show CDR1 as MNHEY and CDR2 as SMNVEV (reference sequence). The CDR3 consists of 11 residues.

The CDR3 loop reads CASSYSGTGDGNTIYF. The CDR3 DNA is TGTGCCAGCAGTTACTCGGGGACAGGGGACGGAAACACCATATATTTT. J is TRBJ1-3 and V is TRBV6-5; 10 nucleotides align to TRBD1. CDR3 length: 16 amino acids. Germline assignment: CDR1 MNHEY and CDR2 SVGAGI. V was pared by 0 bases and J by 4 bases, with 3 bases of the junction left unmatched.

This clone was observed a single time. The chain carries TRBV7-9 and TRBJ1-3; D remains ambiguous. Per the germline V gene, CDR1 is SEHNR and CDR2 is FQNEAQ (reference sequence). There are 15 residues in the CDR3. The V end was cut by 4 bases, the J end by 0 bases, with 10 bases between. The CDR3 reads CASSSSQISGNTIYF. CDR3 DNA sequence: TGTGCCAGCAGCTCTAGCCAGATCTCTGGAAACACCATATATTTT.

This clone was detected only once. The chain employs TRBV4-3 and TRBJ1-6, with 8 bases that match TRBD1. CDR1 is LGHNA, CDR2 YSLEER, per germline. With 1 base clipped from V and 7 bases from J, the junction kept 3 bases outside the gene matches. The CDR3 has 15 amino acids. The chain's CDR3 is CASSQGTGTNSPLHF. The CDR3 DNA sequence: TGCGCCAGCAGCCAAGGGACAGGGACAAATTCACCCCTCCACTTT.

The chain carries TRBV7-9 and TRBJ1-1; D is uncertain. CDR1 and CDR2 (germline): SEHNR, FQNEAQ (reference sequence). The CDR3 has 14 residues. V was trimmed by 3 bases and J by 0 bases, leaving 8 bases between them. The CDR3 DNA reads TGTGCCAGCAGCTTTGTAGGGTTGAACACTGAAGCTTTCTTT. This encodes CASSFVGLNTEAFF.

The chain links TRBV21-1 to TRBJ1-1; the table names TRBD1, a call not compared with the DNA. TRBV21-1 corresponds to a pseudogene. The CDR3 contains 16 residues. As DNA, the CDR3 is TGTGCCAGCAGCCAAGGAATGGGCCCCAGGAACACTGAAGCTTTCTTT. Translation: CASSQGMGPRNTEAFF.

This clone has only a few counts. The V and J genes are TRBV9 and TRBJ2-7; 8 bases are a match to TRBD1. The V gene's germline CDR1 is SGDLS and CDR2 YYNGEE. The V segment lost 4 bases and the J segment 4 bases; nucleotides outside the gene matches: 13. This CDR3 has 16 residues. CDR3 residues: CASSPTPDRELYEQYF. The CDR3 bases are TGTGCCAGCAGCCCAACTCCGGACAGGGAACTATACGAGCAGTACTTC.

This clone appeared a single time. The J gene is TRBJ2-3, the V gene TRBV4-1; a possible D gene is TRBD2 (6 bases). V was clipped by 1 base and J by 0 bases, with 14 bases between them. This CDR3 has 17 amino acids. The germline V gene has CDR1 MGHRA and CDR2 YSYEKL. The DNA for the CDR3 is TGCGCCAGCAGCCAAGCGATCCGGGGGACTAGCACAGATACGCAGTATTTT. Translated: CASSQAIRGTSTDTQYF.

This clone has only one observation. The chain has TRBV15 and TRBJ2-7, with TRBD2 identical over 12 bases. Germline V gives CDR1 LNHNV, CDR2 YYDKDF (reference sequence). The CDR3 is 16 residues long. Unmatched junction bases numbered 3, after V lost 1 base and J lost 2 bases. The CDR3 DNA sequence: TGTGCCACCAGCAGAGTACCTAGCGGGGGGGCCTACGAGCAGTACTTC. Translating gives CATSRVPSGGAYEQYF.

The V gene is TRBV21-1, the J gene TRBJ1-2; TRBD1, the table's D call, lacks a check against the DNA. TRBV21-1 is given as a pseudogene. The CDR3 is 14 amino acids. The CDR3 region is CASSKSPGECGYTF. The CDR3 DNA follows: TGTGCCAGCAGCAAATCGCCAGGGGAGTGCGGCTACACCTTC.